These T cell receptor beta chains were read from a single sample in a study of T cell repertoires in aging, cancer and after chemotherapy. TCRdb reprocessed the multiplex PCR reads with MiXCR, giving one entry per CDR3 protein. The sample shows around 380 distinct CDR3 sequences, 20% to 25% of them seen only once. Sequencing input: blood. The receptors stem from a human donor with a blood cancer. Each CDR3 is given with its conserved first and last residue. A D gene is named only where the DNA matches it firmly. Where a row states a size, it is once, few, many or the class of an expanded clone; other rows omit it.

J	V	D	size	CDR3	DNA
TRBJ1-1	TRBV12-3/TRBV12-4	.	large	CASSLLSLVDTEAFF	TGTGCCAGCAGTTTACTAAGCCTGGTGGACACTGAAGCTTTCTTT
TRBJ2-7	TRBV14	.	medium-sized	CASSQVGYEQYF	TGTGCCAGCAGCCAAGTGGGATACGAGCAGTACTTC
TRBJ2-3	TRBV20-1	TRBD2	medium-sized	CSAEGTGPGTSGRADTQYF	TGCAGTGCGGAAGGGACCGGACCGGGGACTAGCGGGAGGGCAGATACGCAGTATTTT
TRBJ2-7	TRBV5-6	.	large	CASSFLRVGSYEQYF	TGTGCCAGCAGCTTTTTAAGGGTAGGGTCCTACGAGCAGTACTTC
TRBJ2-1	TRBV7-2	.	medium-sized	CASSPTTNEQFF	TGTGCCAGCAGCCCTACTACCAATGAGCAGTTCTTC
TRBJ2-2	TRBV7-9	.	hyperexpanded	CASRGSLLGELFF	TGTGCCAGCAGAGGATCCCTCCTCGGGGAGCTGTTTTTT
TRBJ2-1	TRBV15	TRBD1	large	CATSDPAGTGLTQEQFF	TGTGCCACCAGCGATCCAGCCGGGACAGGTCTAACCCAGGAGCAGTTCTTC
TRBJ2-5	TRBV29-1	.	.	CSVVPQSYLREYQETQYF	TGCAGCGTTGTGCCCCAGAGCTACTTACGGGAGTACCAAGAGACCCAGTACTTC
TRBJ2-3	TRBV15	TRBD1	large	CATSLTGGTDTQYF	TGTGCCACCAGCCTGACAGGGGGCACAGATACGCAGTATTTT
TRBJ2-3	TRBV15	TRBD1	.	CATSRDFSVGTGGTDTQYF	TGTGCCACCAGCAGAGATTTTTCCGTAGGGACAGGGGGCACGGATACGCAGTATTTT
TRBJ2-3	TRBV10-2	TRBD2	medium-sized	CASTIAGGFTDTQYF	TGCGCCAGCACAATAGCGGGGGGCTTCACAGATACGCAGTATTTT
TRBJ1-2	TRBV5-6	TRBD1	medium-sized	CASSFSPTGGGYGYTF	TGTGCCAGCAGCTTTAGCCCCACAGGGGGCGGCTATGGCTACACCTTC
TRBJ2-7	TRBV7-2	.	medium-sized	CASSPPEGEQYF	TGTGCCAGCAGCCCCCCGGAAGGAGAGCAGTACTTC
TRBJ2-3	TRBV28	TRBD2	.	CASSPWGGSTDTQYF	TGTGCCAGCAGCCCCTGGGGGGGAAGCACAGATACGCAGTATTTT
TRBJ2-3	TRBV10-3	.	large	CAIREGSGGADTQYF	TGTGCCATCAGGGAGGGCAGCGGAGGGGCAGATACGCAGTATTTT
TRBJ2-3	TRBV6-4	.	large	CASSVSGAPTDTQYF	TGTGCCAGCAGTGTCTCCGGGGCCCCCACAGATACGCAGTATTTT
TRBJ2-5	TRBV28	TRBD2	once	CASTLSWRGYQETQYF	TGTGCCAGCACCCTCTCCTGGCGGGGGTACCAAGAGACCCAGTACTTC
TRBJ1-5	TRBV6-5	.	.	CASSYSGVNQPQHF	TGTGCCAGCAGTTACTCAGGGGTTAATCAGCCCCAGCATTTT
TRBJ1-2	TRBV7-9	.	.	CASSLLTGTYGYTF	TGTGCCAGCAGCTTATTAACAGGCACCTATGGCTACACCTTC
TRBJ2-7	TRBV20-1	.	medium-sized	CSASLGMDEQYF	TGCAGTGCTTCGTTAGGGATGGATGAGCAGTACTTC
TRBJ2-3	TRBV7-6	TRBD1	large	CASTDTGVGSDTQYF	TGTGCCAGCACCGATACAGGGGTTGGTTCAGATACGCAGTATTTT
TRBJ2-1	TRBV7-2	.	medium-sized	CASSLAVDEQFF	TGTGCCAGCAGCTTAGCGGTGGATGAGCAGTTCTTC
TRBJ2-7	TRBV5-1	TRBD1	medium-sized	CASRATGADEQYF	TGCGCCAGCAGGGCTACAGGGGCCGACGAGCAGTACTTC
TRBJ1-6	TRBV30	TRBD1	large	CAWSKGQDNSPLHF	TGTGCCTGGAGTAAGGGACAGGATAATTCACCCCTCCACTTT
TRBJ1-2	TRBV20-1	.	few	CSAPLAAVDYGYTF	TGCAGTGCACCCCTGGCTGCCGTAGACTATGGCTACACCTTC
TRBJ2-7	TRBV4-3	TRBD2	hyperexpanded	CASSLSAGTSGSEQYF	TGCGCCAGCAGCCTCTCCGCCGGGACTAGCGGGTCGGAGCAGTACTTC
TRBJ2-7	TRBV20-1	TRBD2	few	CSALARSREVEQYF	TGCAGTGCTCTTGCGCGGAGTCGGGAGGTTGAGCAGTACTTC
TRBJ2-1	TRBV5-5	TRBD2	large	CASRLAGENEQFF	TGTGCCAGCAGGTTGGCGGGGGAGAATGAGCAGTTCTTC
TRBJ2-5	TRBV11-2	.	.	CASSLRRQEETQYF	TGTGCCAGCAGCTTAAGGAGGCAAGAAGAGACCCAGTACTTC
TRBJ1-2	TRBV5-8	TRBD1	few	CASSLTGAEGYTF	TGTGCCAGCAGCTTAACAGGGGCGGAGGGCTACACCTTC
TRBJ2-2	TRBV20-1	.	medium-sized	CSAIEAAGTGELFF	TGCAGTGCCATAGAGGCAGCGGGCACCGGGGAGCTGTTTTTT
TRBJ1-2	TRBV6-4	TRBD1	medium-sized	CASSDSSTGPYGYTF	TGTGCCAGCAGTGACTCTTCGACAGGGCCCTATGGCTACACCTTC
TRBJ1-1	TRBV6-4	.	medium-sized	CASSDSAMTEAFF	TGTGCCAGCAGTGACTCGGCCATGACTGAAGCTTTCTTT
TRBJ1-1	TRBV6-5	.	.	CASGRSGGTEAFF	TGTGCCAGCGGCCGGTCCGGAGGGACTGAAGCTTTCTTT
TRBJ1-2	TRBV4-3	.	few	CASSLGGGALHYGYTF	TGCGCCAGCAGCCTGGGGGGGGGGGCCTTGCACTATGGCTACACCTTC
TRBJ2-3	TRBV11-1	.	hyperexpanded	CASSVGLSTDTQYF	TGTGCCAGCAGCGTAGGACTGAGCACAGATACGCAGTATTTT
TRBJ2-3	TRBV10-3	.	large	CAIKDGRGSDTQYF	TGTGCCATCAAGGACGGCCGAGGGTCAGATACGCAGTATTTT
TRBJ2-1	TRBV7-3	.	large	CASSRNPNEQFF	TGTGCCAGCAGCCGGAACCCCAATGAGCAGTTCTTC
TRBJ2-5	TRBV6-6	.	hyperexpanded	CASSHQAGALETQYF	TGTGCCAGCAGCCACCAGGCAGGGGCTTTGGAGACCCAGTACTTC
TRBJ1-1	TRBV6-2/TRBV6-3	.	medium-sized	CASSQQGGTEAFF	TGTGCCAGCAGTCAACAGGGAGGCACTGAAGCTTTCTTT
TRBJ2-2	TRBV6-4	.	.	CASSDGSNTGELFF	TGTGCCAGCAGTGACGGGTCGAACACCGGGGAGCTGTTTTTT
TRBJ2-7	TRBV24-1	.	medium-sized	CATSDSRRVSYEQYF	TGTGCCACCAGTGATTCCCGGAGGGTTAGCTACGAGCAGTACTTC
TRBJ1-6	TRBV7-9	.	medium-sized	CASSLTGLNSPLHF	TGTGCCAGCAGCTTAACCGGGTTGAATTCACCCCTCCACTTT
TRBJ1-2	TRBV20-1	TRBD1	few	CSALLTGFDYGYTF	TGCAGTGCTTTGCTGACAGGGTTTGACTATGGCTACACCTTC
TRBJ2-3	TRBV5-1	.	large	CASSLAQLTDTQYF	TGCGCCAGCAGCTTGGCTCAGCTCACAGATACGCAGTATTTT
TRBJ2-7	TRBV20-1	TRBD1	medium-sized	CSASDRALFGEQYF	TGCAGTGCATCCGACAGGGCGCTATTCGGGGAGCAGTACTTC
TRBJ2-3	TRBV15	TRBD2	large	CATSYSGNTDTQYF	TGTGCCACCAGTTACAGCGGGAACACAGATACGCAGTATTTT
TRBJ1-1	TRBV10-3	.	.	CAITEAPNMNTEAFF	TGTGCCATCACTGAAGCCCCAAATATGAACACTGAAGCTTTCTTT
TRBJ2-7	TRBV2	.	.	CASNSPWGGEQYF	TGTGCCAGCAACTCCCCCTGGGGAGGCGAGCAGTACTTC
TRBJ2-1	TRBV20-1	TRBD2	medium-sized	CSAWEGGSSYNEQFF	TGCAGTGCATGGGAGGGAGGGAGCTCCTACAATGAGCAGTTCTTC
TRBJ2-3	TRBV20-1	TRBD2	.	CSAKAPGLAGGPGGTDTQYF	TGCAGTGCTAAGGCCCCGGGACTAGCGGGAGGGCCGGGGGGCACAGATACGCAGTATTTT
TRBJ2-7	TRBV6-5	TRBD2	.	CASRARLAGDYEQYF	TGTGCCAGCAGGGCGAGGCTAGCGGGAGATTACGAGCAGTACTTC
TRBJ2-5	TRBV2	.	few	CASSPPGRSQETQYF	TGTGCCAGCAGCCCCCCGGGACGCAGCCAAGAGACCCAGTACTTC